Listed below are T cell receptor beta chains from one sample, sequenced in a study of identical twins. MiXCR, applied by TCRdb to the 5' RACE reads, yields one record per CDR3 protein. Of around 1.7 million distinct CDR3 sequences in the sample, about 31% are singletons; the top ten hold around 0.3%. What was sequenced was cord blood. All receptors come from a newborn girl in good health. Both conserved end residues are part of each CDR3. D genes are given only for firm matches. Size is omitted from some rows. Given values are once, few, many or a class for expanded clones.

size: few; J: TRBJ2-1; D: TRBD2; V: TRBV5-1; DNA: TGCGCCAGCAGCCGACTAGCGGGGGGGCAAAATGAGCAGTTCTTC; CDR3: CASSRLAGGQNEQFF
size: -; J: TRBJ2-2; D: TRBD1; V: TRBV24-1; DNA: TGTGCCACCAGTGATTTGCCTGGACAGGGGCTCCACACCGGGGAGCTGTTTTTT; CDR3: CATSDLPGQGLHTGELFF
size: -; J: TRBJ2-1; D: -; V: TRBV4-1; DNA: TGCGCCAGCAGCCAAGAAGGGGCGCGGGAGCAGTTCTTC; CDR3: CASSQEGAREQFF
size: many; J: TRBJ2-4; D: -; V: TRBV24-1; DNA: TGTGCCACCAGTAGTGGGGGGGCGCAAAACATTCAGTACTTC; CDR3: CATSSGGAQNIQYF
size: -; J: TRBJ2-1; D: -; V: TRBV12-3/TRBV12-4; DNA: TGTGCCAGCAGCCCTCCCAACTCCTACAATGAGCAGTTCTTC; CDR3: CASSPPNSYNEQFF
size: -; J: TRBJ2-1; D: TRBD2; V: TRBV2; DNA: TGTGCCAGCAATCGACGGGAGGCCTCCTCGACCCAGTTCTTC; CDR3: CASNRREASSTQFF
size: -; J: TRBJ2-7; D: -; V: TRBV6-2/TRBV6-3; DNA: TGTGCCAGCAGCGTCCGGGACTTATACTGCAATGAGCAGTACTTC; CDR3: CASSVRDLYCNEQYF
size: many; J: TRBJ2-5; D: -; V: TRBV12-3/TRBV12-4; DNA: TGTGCCAGCAGACCACCTAGCGCCCAAGAGACCCAGTACTTC; CDR3: CASRPPSAQETQYF
size: -; J: TRBJ2-7; D: -; V: TRBV20-1; DNA: TGCAGTGCTAGACTAGCGACTTCCTACGAGCAGTACTTC; CDR3: CSARLATSYEQYF
size: many; J: TRBJ2-7; D: TRBD1; V: TRBV29-1; DNA: TGCAGCGTTGAAGCCCGTGCAGGGGGCTACGAGCAGTACTTC; CDR3: CSVEARAGGYEQYF
size: -; J: TRBJ1-2; D: -; V: TRBV20-1; DNA: TGCAGTGCTAGTCAGGGACCCAACTATGGCTACACCTTC; CDR3: CSASQGPNYGYTF
size: -; J: TRBJ2-3; D: -; V: TRBV4-2; DNA: TGTGCCAGCAGCCAAGGGATTTTAGCGGAACAGCCCACAGATACGCAGTATTTT; CDR3: CASSQGILAEQPTDTQYF
size: -; J: TRBJ1-4; D: -; V: TRBV4-2; DNA: TGTGCCAGCAGCCAAGTGTGCAGGGAGATTGAAAAACTGTTTTTT; CDR3: CASSQVCREIEKLFF
size: -; J: TRBJ1-1; D: -; V: TRBV12-3/TRBV12-4; DNA: TGTGCCAGCAGTCCCGTTGTGGGCGGGAAGAACACTGAAGCTTTCTTT; CDR3: CASSPVVGGKNTEAFF
size: -; J: TRBJ1-2; D: -; V: TRBV7-6; DNA: TGTGCCAGCAGCTCCCAAAGGGAGAGCTATGGCTACACCTTC; CDR3: CASSSQRESYGYTF
size: few; J: TRBJ1-2; D: TRBD1; V: TRBV12-3/TRBV12-4; DNA: TGTGCCAGCAGTTTAGACGGAGGGGGCAGATATGGCTACACCTTC; CDR3: CASSLDGGGRYGYTF
size: few; J: TRBJ1-1; D: TRBD1; V: TRBV4-2; DNA: TGTGCCAGCAGCCTAGGACAGGGGGCGACGGGGGCTGAAGCTTTCTTT; CDR3: CASSLGQGATGAEAFF
size: few; J: TRBJ2-4; D: -; V: TRBV6-2/TRBV6-3; DNA: TGTGCCAGCAGTCACAGCGCGACCCTGGGGCAGTACTTC; CDR3: CASSHSATLGQYF
size: -; J: TRBJ1-4; D: -; V: TRBV7-2; DNA: TGTGCCAGCAGCTCCCACATCTCTGGAGATGAAAAACTGTTTTTT; CDR3: CASSSHISGDEKLFF
size: few; J: TRBJ2-7; D: -; V: TRBV7-2; DNA: TGTGCCAGCAGCCCTGGGTTTGGAACCTACGAGCAGTACTTC; CDR3: CASSPGFGTYEQYF
size: few; J: TRBJ2-5; D: -; V: TRBV7-2; DNA: TGTGCCAGCAGCTTAGTATTCGGCACCCAAGAGACCCAGTACTTC; CDR3: CASSLVFGTQETQYF
size: -; J: TRBJ2-7; D: -; V: TRBV28; DNA: TGTGCCAGCAGTTTTGCGGGGCGCTCCTACAATGAGCAGTACTTC; CDR3: CASSFAGRSYNEQYF
size: -; J: TRBJ1-1; D: -; V: TRBV4-2; DNA: TGTGCCAGCAGCCAAGTGCGGCAGGCACTACGGAACACTGAAGCTTTCTTT; CDR3: CASSQVRQALRNTEAFF